Below, 29 T cell receptor beta chains from the same sample are listed, as sequenced in a study of blood T cell repertoires in COVID-19. Using immunoSEQ multiplex PCR, the repertoire was profiled, and TCRdb retains in-frame clones only, with some absent. Of over 80,000 clones in the sample, roughly 87% were seen once. Specimen: peripheral blood. These receptors originate from a man aged 65 to 85 with acute or convalescent COVID-19.

The chain combines TRBV19 with TRBJ1-1; 7 positions agree with TRBD1. The CDR3 extends over 14 amino acids. With V trimmed by 5 bases and J by 4 bases, 7 bases remained unmatched. Per the germline V gene, CDR1 is LNHDA and CDR2 is SQIVND (reference sequence). CDR3 region: CASSARTGPTEAFF. The CDR3 bases are TGTGCCAGTAGTGCCCGGACAGGACCCACTGAAGCTTTCTTT.

The chain uses TRBV9 and TRBJ1-3; D perhaps matches TRBD1 (6 bases). Trimming took 3 bases from V and 9 from J, leaving 7 bases between them. Germline values: CDR1 SGDLS, CDR2 YYNGEE. The CDR3 loop spans 11 amino acids. CDR3 sequence (DNA): TGTGCCAGCAGCGGAGGGGGCACCATATATTTT. As protein: CASSGGGTIYF.

J is TRBJ1-5 and V is TRBV7-2; D may be TRBD1 (6 bases). V lost 2 bases and J 7 bases, leaving 18 bases between the germline ends. The germline V gene has CDR1 SGHTA and CDR2 FQGNSA. The CDR3 extends over 16 amino acids. The DNA of the CDR3 is TGTGCCAGCAGCTTAATTTCACGCGGGGGCAGGCAGCCCCAGCATTTT. Amino acids: CASSLISRGGRQPQHF.

As DNA, the CDR3 is TGTGCCAGCAAAGGTAGCGGACACACCATATATTTT. Protein: CASKGSGHTIYF. The chain couples TRBV6-5 to TRBJ1-3; D remains ambiguous. The CDR3 has 12 amino acids. V lost 7 bases and J 8 bases, leaving 12 bases between the germline ends. Per the germline V gene, CDR1 is MNHEY and CDR2 is SVGAGI.

The count of this clone is one. This chain connects TRBV3-1 (or the pseudogene TRBV3-2) to TRBJ1-1; no reliable D call. Trimming cost V 1 base and J 1 base, with 10 bases left between them. The germline V gene encodes CDR1 LGHDT and CDR2 YNNKEL (reference sequence). The CDR3 totals 15 residues. The chain's CDR3 is CASSQARAGNTEAFF. In nucleotides, the CDR3 is TGTGCCAGCAGCCAAGCAAGGGCGGGGAACACTGAAGCTTTCTTT.

The gene calls are TRBV3-1 (or the pseudogene TRBV3-2) and TRBJ1-2; TRBD1 aligns across 9 bases. Germline-derived CDR1 and CDR2 are LGHDT and YNNKEL (reference sequence). This CDR3 is 16 amino acids long. J lost 4 bases, V lost 5 bases, and 11 bases had no gene match. As DNA, the CDR3 is TGTGCCAGCAGCAACCGGGACAGGGTATTAAGCTATGGCTACACCTTC. It is translated as CASSNRDRVLSYGYTF.

V usage is TRBV2 and J usage is TRBJ1-2; D gene unclear. The germline V and J ends were trimmed by 4 bases and 2 bases, with 11 bases remaining between them. The CDR3 is 14 residues long. Germline CDR1 and CDR2: SNHLY and FYNNEI. The CDR3 sequence is CASSGGIGNYGYTF. In nucleotides, the CDR3 is TGTGCCAGCAGTGGAGGGATTGGAAACTATGGCTACACCTTC.

This chain connects TRBV28 to TRBJ2-1; 10 bases fit TRBD1. Germline CDR1 is MDHEN and CDR2 is SYDVKM. The V gene end was trimmed by 2 bases and the J gene end by 7 bases; junction bases not matched to a gene: 11. The CDR3 has 17 residues. The CDR3 DNA sequence: TGTGCCAGCAGTTTAGCGCCCGACAGGGGGCTTATGAATGAGCAGTTCTTC. Protein sequence: CASSLAPDRGLMNEQFF.

This chain connects TRBV11-2 to TRBJ2-3; D perhaps matches TRBD1 (6 bases). This CDR3 has 17 residues. Between the trimmed V and J ends, which lost 5 bases and 2 bases, there was a span of 20 bases. CDR1 and CDR2 (germline): SGHAT, FQNNGV. CDR3 loop: CASSTGSWNGPTDTQYF. The CDR3 coding sequence is TGTGCCAGCAGCACAGGGAGTTGGAACGGCCCCACAGATACGCAGTATTTT.

This chain links TRBV28 with TRBJ1-1; tentatively, D is TRBD1 (5 bases). The CDR3 extends over 13 amino acids. Per germline, CDR1 MDHEN and CDR2 SYDVKM. The V end lost 2 bases, the J end lost 6 bases, and 10 bases lay between the germline ends. This CDR3 is CASSLAGSPEAFF. CDR3 coding DNA: TGTGCCAGCAGTTTAGCAGGGTCCCCTGAAGCTTTCTTT.

V is TRBV28 and J is TRBJ1-5; a possible D gene is TRBD1 (5 bases). The CDR3 totals 13 residues. Germline loops: CDR1 MDHEN, CDR2 SYDVKM. The ends were cut back, 4 bases at V and 5 bases at J, with 9 bases in the middle. CDR3 in DNA: TGTGCCAGCAGTTCCTCGGGGGATCAGCCCCAGCATTTT. Translating gives CASSSSGDQPQHF.

This chain joins TRBV4-3 and TRBJ2-7, with 8 bases identical to TRBD2. V lost 0 bases to trimming and J lost 3 bases; unmatched junction nucleotides: 10. The CDR3 is 17 amino acids. CDR1 is LGHNA, CDR2 YSLEER, per germline. The CDR3 spells CASSQDLPSGSIYEQYF. CDR3 sequence (DNA): TGCGCCAGCAGCCAAGATTTACCTAGCGGGTCCATCTACGAGCAGTACTTC.

This chain links TRBV9 with TRBJ2-1, with TRBD2 identical over 11 bases. Per the germline V gene, CDR1 is SGDLS and CDR2 is YYNGEE. J gave up 10 bases and V 4 bases, and 13 bases lay outside the gene matches. The CDR3 runs to 16 residues. The CDR3 loop reads CASSPPGLAVGVEQFF. The DNA of the CDR3 is TGTGCCAGCAGCCCTCCGGGACTAGCGGTGGGTGTAGAGCAGTTCTTC.

This clone was counted between two and nine times. The chain uses TRBV4-2 and TRBJ1-2; possibly TRBD1 for D (6 bases). This CDR3 comprises 18 residues. Germline CDR1 is LGHNA and CDR2 is YNFKEQ. V dropped 1 base and J dropped 0 bases, with 18 bases sitting between them. DNA for the CDR3: TGTGCCAGCAGCCAAGGACGATTTGAAGACAGGTCTAACTATGGCTACACCTTC. It encodes CASSQGRFEDRSNYGYTF.

This chain joins TRBV5-1 and TRBJ2-7; no reliable D call. The germline CDR1 and CDR2 sequences are SGHRS and YFSETQ. This CDR3 region has 14 residues. The germline V and J ends were trimmed by 0 bases and 6 bases, with 13 bases remaining between them. The chain's CDR3 is CASSLADIGFEQYF. In nucleotides, the CDR3 is TGCGCCAGCAGCTTGGCCGATATCGGGTTCGAGCAGTACTTC.

This clone occurred a few times. The rearrangement uses TRBV10-3 and TRBJ2-7; a weak D match, TRBD2 (6 bases). This CDR3 contains 14 residues. Germline loops: CDR1 ENHRY, CDR2 SYGVKD. The V end was cut by 4 bases, the J end by 6 bases, with 16 bases between. This CDR3 is CAISVTGTGSEQYF. In nucleotides, the CDR3 is TGTGCCATCAGTGTTACCGGGACTGGCAGCGAGCAGTACTTC.

This clone was counted once. The gene calls are TRBV5-8 and TRBJ2-7; tentative D call: TRBD2 (5 bases). V was trimmed by 1 base and J by 5 bases, leaving 10 bases between them. In germline, CDR1 is SGHTS, CDR2 YDEGEE. The CDR3 spans 13 residues. The CDR3 protein is CASSLIGVNEQYF. The CDR3 region has the DNA TGTGCCAGCAGCTTGATCGGGGTAAACGAGCAGTACTTC. The whole variable domain, filled in from reference TRBV5-8 and TRBJ2-7, reads EAGVTQSPTHLIKTRGQQATLRCSPISGHTSVYWYQQALGLGLQFLLWYDEGEERNRGNFPPRFSGRQFPNYSSELNVNALELEDSALYLCASSLIGVNEQYFGPGTRLTVT.

This chain connects TRBV3-1 (or the pseudogene TRBV3-2) to TRBJ1-1; 8 nucleotides line up with TRBD1. The CDR3 runs to 14 residues. V shed 4 bases, J shed 1 base, and the junction held 2 bases outside the gene matches. CDR1 and CDR2 (germline): LGHDT, YNNKEL (reference sequence). The DNA for the CDR3 is TGTGCCAGCAGCCTTGGACAGGGGAACACTGAAGCTTTCTTT. This gives the protein CASSLGQGNTEAFF.

V and J are TRBV28 and TRBJ1-3; unclear D gene. Trimming cost V 5 bases and J 3 bases, with 11 bases left between them. This CDR3 is 14 amino acids long. CDR1 MDHEN and CDR2 SYDVKM come from the germline V gene. CDR3 in DNA: TGTGCCAGCAGTCCCCCAGGCCTTGGAAACACCATATATTTT. Protein: CASSPPGLGNTIYF.

The chain uses TRBV3-1 (or the pseudogene TRBV3-2) and TRBJ1-1, with 10 bases lining up with TRBD1. Germline V lookup: CDR1 LGHDT, CDR2 YNNKEL (reference sequence). CDR3 length: 16 residues. Losses at the gene ends were 3 bases for V and 1 base for J; bases not matched to a gene: 5. The DNA for the CDR3 is TGTGCCAGCAGCCAGGAGACAGGGGGCAGGAACACTGAAGCTTTCTTT. Residues: CASSQETGGRNTEAFF.

This chain connects TRBV5-6 to TRBJ2-7; weak D call: TRBD2 (5 bases). Deletions cut 4 bases from V and 1 base from J, with 9 bases between. Germline loops: CDR1 SGHDT, CDR2 YYEEEE. This CDR3 region has 13 residues. Here the CDR3 reads CASSVTGSYEQYF. CDR3 nucleotide sequence: TGTGCCAGCAGCGTGACGGGGTCCTACGAGCAGTACTTC.

The chain is built from TRBV4-1 and TRBJ1-4; no firm D call. The CDR3 sequence is 12 residues long. V lost 4 bases and J 4 bases, leaving 4 bases between the germline ends. The germline V gene encodes CDR1 MGHRA and CDR2 YSYEKL. CDR3 nucleotides: TGCGCCAGCAGCCGACATAATGAAAAACTGTTTTTT. This sequence encodes CASSRHNEKLFF.

This chain joins TRBV12-3 or TRBV12-4 and TRBJ1-2; possibly TRBD1 for D (5 bases). The CDR3 covers 13 residues. The V end lost 2 bases, the J end lost 4 bases, and 8 bases lay between the germline ends. CDR3: CASSLRRGYGYTF. The CDR3 DNA is TGTGCCAGCAGTTTAAGGAGGGGCTATGGCTACACCTTC.

The rearrangement links TRBV28 to TRBJ2-1; 8 nucleotides agree with TRBD2. V lost 8 bases to trimming and J lost 3 bases; unmatched junction nucleotides: 12. CDR3 length: 16 amino acids. CDR1 is MDHEN, CDR2 SYDVKM, per germline. CDR3 in amino acids: CASVSSGTSGYNEQFF. The CDR3, as DNA: TGTGCCAGCGTGAGTAGCGGGACGTCTGGCTACAATGAGCAGTTCTTC.

This chain joins TRBV12-5 and TRBJ2-4; 10 nucleotides agree with TRBD2. From germline, CDR1 is LGHNT and CDR2 FRNRAP. This CDR3 is built from 14 residues. With V trimmed by 7 bases and J by 6 bases, 6 bases remained unmatched. CDR3 sequence reads: CASASSGSLNIQYF. The CDR3 nucleotides read TGTGCTAGTGCCTCTAGCGGGAGCCTAAACATTCAGTACTTC.

This chain connects TRBV15 to TRBJ1-1; D might be TRBD1 (6 bases). Germline V gene data show CDR1 as LNHNV and CDR2 as YYDKDF (reference sequence). Trimming pared 5 bases from V and 5 bases from J, leaving 15 bases between. CDR3 length: 14 residues. The CDR3 nucleotides read TGTGCCACCAGCTACAAGGGGGGGGAAACTGAAGCTTTCTTT. Translation gives CATSYKGGETEAFF.

The chain couples TRBV5-8 to TRBJ2-1; no firm D call. The germline V gene has CDR1 SGHTS and CDR2 YDEGEE. Trimming took off 0 bases at V and 6 bases at J, with 4 bases between the two ends. There are 12 residues in the CDR3. The chain's CDR3 is CASSLVSNEQFF. The CDR3 bases are TGTGCCAGCAGCTTGGTCAGCAATGAGCAGTTCTTC. Filled out from reference TRBV5-8 and TRBJ2-1, the complete variable domain reads EAGVTQSPTHLIKTRGQQATLRCSPISGHTSVYWYQQALGLGLQFLLWYDEGEERNRGNFPPRFSGRQFPNYSSELNVNALELEDSALYLCASSLVSNEQFFGPGTRLTVL.

The chain has TRBV11-2 and TRBJ1-5; D gene unclear. Germline V gene sequence: CDR1 SGHAT, CDR2 FQNNGV. The CDR3 contains 15 residues. Trimming removed 0 bases from V and 1 base from J, with 7 bases in between. Here the CDR3 reads CASSLDGGSNQPQHF. The CDR3 nucleotides are TGTGCCAGCAGCTTAGATGGAGGGAGCAATCAGCCCCAGCATTTT.

V and J are TRBV5-1 and TRBJ1-2; a weak D match, TRBD1 (5 bases). CDR1 is SGHRS, CDR2 YFSETQ, per germline. Trimming left V 4 bases short and J 2 bases short, with 9 bases between. CDR3 size: 13 residues. This CDR3 reads CASSEAGNYGYTF. The CDR3 DNA reads TGCGCCAGCAGCGAGGCAGGGAACTATGGCTACACCTTC. The entire variable domain, with the rest obtained from reference TRBV5-1 and TRBJ1-2, is as follows: KAGVTQTPRYLIKTRGQQVTLSCSPISGHRSVSWYQQTPGQGLQFLFEYFSETQRNKGNFPGRFSGRQFSNSRSEMNVSTLELGDSALYLCASSEAGNYGYTFGSGTRLTVV.